A selection of T cell receptor beta chains follows, all from one sample in a study of response to subunit inactivated influenza vaccine. MiXCR, applied by TCRdb to the RT-PCR reads, yields one record per CDR3 protein. The sample has hundreds of thousands of distinct CDR3 sequences, around a fifth seen once; the top ten hold about a tenth. The sequencing used PBMCs from blood, collected 21 months after vaccination. The receptors derive from a man in his fifties or sixties who received an inactivated influenza vaccine. Each CDR3 is given with its conserved first and last residue. D genes are given only for firm matches. Clone size, where shown, is once, few, many, or a class for clones that have expanded.

V gene	D gene	clone size	J gene	CDR3 DNA	CDR3 protein
TRBV28	TRBD1	-	TRBJ2-7	TGTGCCAGCAGTTCTCATGAGGGACAGGGGGTAGCCTACGAGCAGTACTTC	CASSSHEGQGVAYEQYF
TRBV7-9	-	-	TRBJ2-1	TGTGCCAGCAGCTTAGAAGGCAGGGGGGCCAATGAGCAGTTCTTC	CASSLEGRGANEQFF
TRBV27	-	many	TRBJ2-5	TGTGCCAGCAGTTTATTGGGAGAGACCCAGTACTTC	CASSLLGETQYF
TRBV20-1	TRBD1	few	TRBJ2-7	TGCAGTGCTAGACAGGGGGCCTACGAGCAGTACTTC	CSARQGAYEQYF
TRBV28	TRBD2	-	TRBJ2-2	TGTGCCAGCAGTCTCTTGGGTGGTAGCGGGATTACCGGGGAGCTGTTTTTT	CASSLLGGSGITGELFF
TRBV10-3	TRBD1	-	TRBJ2-3	TGTGCCATCAGCCTCCAGGCGGGACAGGGAGTCGCAGATACGCAGTATTTT	CAISLQAGQGVADTQYF
TRBV11-2	-	-	TRBJ2-3	TGTGCCAGCAGCTGGCGGGCAGCCACAGATACGCAGTATTTT	CASSWRAATDTQYF
TRBV5-1	TRBD1	few	TRBJ2-2	TGCGCCAGCAGCTTGGGACAGGGCAAGTCCGGGGAGCTGTTTTTT	CASSLGQGKSGELFF
TRBV29-1	TRBD2	-	TRBJ2-1	TGCAGCGCCGGGGGGGTGGACGGGCGTGAGCAGTTCTTC	CSAGGVDGREQFF
TRBV5-1	-	-	TRBJ2-2	TGCGCCAGCAGCTTGGGAGACGGGGAGCTGTTTTTT	CASSLGDGELFF
TRBV6-2/TRBV6-3	TRBD2	few	TRBJ2-4	TGTGCCAGCAGACGTCTAGCGGGCATTGACATTCAGTACTTC	CASRRLAGIDIQYF
TRBV25-1	-	-	TRBJ1-3	TGTGCCAGCAGTGAACCCGACGGATTCTCTGGAAACACCATATATTTT	CASSEPDGFSGNTIYF
TRBV20-1	TRBD1	few	TRBJ2-7	TGCAGTGCTAGGCCGGGACAGGGGACGGAGCAGTACTTC	CSARPGQGTEQYF
TRBV28	TRBD2	few	TRBJ2-5	TGTGCCAGCAGTCCCATGTTCAGCGGGAGAGCAGACCAAGAGACCCAGTACTTC	CASSPMFSGRADQETQYF
TRBV12-3/TRBV12-4	-	few	TRBJ1-1	TGTGCCAGCAGTTTTCCTCTTGGTTCAATACCAAACACTGAAGCTTTCTTT	CASSFPLGSIPNTEAFF
TRBV29-1	TRBD1	-	TRBJ1-4	TGCAGCGTGACAGGGGGCGAGACTGAAAAACTGTTTTTT	CSVTGGETEKLFF
TRBV29-1	-	-	TRBJ2-7	TGCAGCGTTGAAGTCAGGAGTACCTACGAGCAGTACTTC	CSVEVRSTYEQYF
TRBV20-1	-	-	TRBJ2-3	TGCAGTGCTGGGTTGGTAGAGGGCCTTTTAACAGATACGCAGTATTTT	CSAGLVEGLLTDTQYF
TRBV9	TRBD1	few	TRBJ1-2	TGTGCCAGCAGCGCAGGGACAGCCCTTGGGGGCTACACCTTC	CASSAGTALGGYTF
TRBV20-1	-	-	TRBJ1-6	TGCAGTGCCCCGACGGGGGGGACAAATAATTCACCCCTCCACTTT	CSAPTGGTNNSPLHF
TRBV2	TRBD1	many	TRBJ2-7	TGTGCCAGCAAACAGGGGTTTTCCTACGAGCAGTACTTC	CASKQGFSYEQYF
TRBV7-8	-	-	TRBJ1-5	TGTGCCAGCAGCATCCAGGGTGTCCGGCCCCAGCATTTT	CASSIQGVRPQHF
TRBV14	-	-	TRBJ2-3	TGTGCCAGCAGCCAAGTAAGCGGTAGCACAGATACGCAGTATTTT	CASSQVSGSTDTQYF
TRBV5-4	-	few	TRBJ2-2	TGTGCCAGCAGCTTGGCCGGTAGTAGAAACACCGGGGAGCTGTTTTTT	CASSLAGSRNTGELFF
TRBV6-5	-	-	TRBJ1-2	TGTGCCAGCAGTTATTGGAGGGAGGGCTATGGCTACACCTTC	CASSYWREGYGYTF
TRBV5-1	-	-	TRBJ1-2	TGCGCCAGCAGCTTGGGATTTATCTCTAACTATGGCTACACCTTC	CASSLGFISNYGYTF